Shown below are 8 T cell receptor beta chains from a single sample sequenced in a study of blood T cells in healthy people across ages. A second about 7 to 12 cycle PCR used barcoded and J-beta primers. In TCRdb, the 5' RACE reads were re-called with MiXCR into one record per CDR3 protein. The sample lists over 600,000 distinct CDR3 sequences; less than 60% were seen once. Sequences were obtained from blood. The receptors come from a man aged 80 or over in good health.

CDR3 DNA: TGCAGTGCTAGAGTCCTTGTACTAGCGGGATACAATGAGCAGTACTTC. As protein: CSARVLVLAGYNEQYF. This sequence joins TRBV20-1 and TRBJ2-1, with 10 bases fitting TRBD2. The end of the DNA aligns better with TRBJ2-7, so the J call may be wrong. The CDR3 covers 16 residues. The germline V gene encodes CDR1 DFQATT and CDR2 SNEGSKA (reference sequence).

This clonotype was counted only a few times. V usage is TRBV5-1 and J usage is TRBJ2-3; no clear D gene. V lost 5 bases to trimming and J lost 5 bases, with 9 bases between them. Germline V gene lookup returns CDR1 SGHRS and CDR2 YFSETQ. The CDR3 runs to 12 residues. The DNA for the CDR3 is TGCGCCAGCAGAGAGACCGGAGATACGCAGTATTTT. Translated, it gives CASRETGDTQYF.

The sample holds a few counts of this clonotype. The chain joins TRBV6-2 or TRBV6-3 to TRBJ1-2; a possible D gene is TRBD1 (6 bases). The V end was cut by 0 bases, the J end by 7 bases, with 9 bases between. The CDR3 contains 13 residues. Germline CDR1 reads MNHEY; CDR2 reads SVGEGT. The chain's CDR3 is CASSYSQDSGYTF. The CDR3 coding sequence is TGTGCCAGCAGTTACTCGCAGGACAGTGGCTACACCTTC.

This chain joins TRBV9 and TRBJ2-3; D gene uncertain. Germline values: CDR1 SGDLS, CDR2 YYNGEE. The ends were cut back, 4 bases at V and 1 base at J, with 7 bases in the middle. This CDR3 is built from 13 residues. The CDR3: CASSSKGTDTQYF. CDR3 nucleotide sequence: TGTGCCAGCAGCTCAAAAGGCACAGATACGCAGTATTTT.

The genes are TRBV27 and TRBJ2-7, with a possible D match to TRBD2 (6 bases). The length of the CDR3 is 15 residues. Trimming removed 4 bases from V and 5 bases from J, with 18 bases in between. CDR1 and CDR2 (germline): MNHEY, SMNVEV (reference sequence). This CDR3 reads CASSSDGGLAHEQYF. The CDR3 DNA reads TGTGCCAGCAGTTCCGACGGGGGACTCGCTCACGAGCAGTACTTC.

The rearrangement uses TRBV10-1 and TRBJ2-3; 8 bases map to TRBD2. The CDR3 consists of 15 residues. CDR1 and CDR2 from the germline V gene are WNHNN and SYGVQD (reference sequence). Trimming at V came to 4 bases and at J to 6 bases, leaving 9 bases not matched to a gene. This chain's CDR3 is CASSAGTSSADTQYF. In nucleotides, the CDR3 is TGCGCCAGCAGTGCCGGGACTAGTTCAGCGGATACGCAGTATTTT.

This clonotype was detected once. The genes are TRBV12-3 or TRBV12-4 and TRBJ1-5; weak D call: TRBD1 (6 bases). The V and J ends lost 3 bases and 2 bases respectively, with 14 bases between them. This CDR3 region has 16 residues. In DNA, the CDR3 is TGTGCCAGCAGTTTCGGGAGGGGGAAAGGCAATCAGCCCCAGCATTTT. It encodes CASSFGRGKGNQPQHF.

The V call is TRBV4-1, the J call TRBJ1-2; 8 bases are shared with TRBD1. CDR3 size: 15 residues. With V trimmed by 0 bases and J by 5 bases, 5 bases remained unmatched. CDR1 and CDR2 (germline): MGHRA, YSYEKL. CDR3 loop: CASSQDPRTGYGYTF. As DNA, the CDR3 is TGCGCCAGCAGCCAAGATCCCCGGACAGGGTATGGCTACACCTTC.